This T cell receptor (beta chain) derives from a study of neurological immune-mediated disorders. Findings and limits, study-wide: Expansion of TCR clones was greatest in HTLV-1-associated myelopathy and smallest in multiple sclerosis, where it fell below that of healthy controls.

Synthesis of cDNA used 5'RACE (with 10-nucleotide random UMIs). TCRdb called the 5' RACE reads again in MiXCR, with one record for every CDR3 protein. The data hold tens of thousands of distinct CDR3 sequences, with roughly 3% observed a single time. Trimming cost V 11 bases and J 0 bases, with 41 bases left between them. The CDR3 loop spans 22 amino acids. The germline V gene has CDR1 ENHRY and CDR2 SYGVKD. This clonotype has ten or more counts. The antigen is undetermined. The sequence was collected from a woman aged 45 to 65 with multiple sclerosis. The rearrangement links TRBV10-3 to TRBJ2-7, with D hard to call. Sequencing input: PBMCs. CDR3 in DNA: TGTGCCCCAGAAAAAGCTCTAGACGAAAGTTTACTTACCAGAGCCGGCTCCTACGAGCAGTACGTC. This sequence encodes CAPEKALDESLLTRAGSYEQYV.